This TCR beta chain was identified in a study of neurological immune-mediated disorders. TCRdb re-analysed the 5' RACE reads in MiXCR, keeping a single row per CDR3 protein. The repertoire has approximately 38,000 distinct CDR3 sequences, around 7% of them found once; the top ten carry around 5%. Findings of the study overall: The expanded clones of different subjects shared no CDR3 amino acid sequences (suggesting private repertoires in all groups).

Worth noting for this clonotype: As yet, its antigen is unknown.

What was sequenced was CD4+ T cells from blood. The sequence came from a man between 50 and 59 years old in good health.

The CDR3 nucleotides read TGTGCCAGCTCCCCCAGGAATACCTACGAGCAGTACTTC. This gives the protein CASSPRNTYEQYF. The gene calls are TRBV18 and TRBJ2-7; no reliable D call. Germline lookup yields CDR1 KGHSH and CDR2 LQKENI. The CDR3 is 13 amino acids. V lost 6 bases, J lost 2 bases, and 11 bases lay in between.